These 32 T cell receptor beta chains were all obtained from the same sample, sequenced in a study of molecular identifiers for immune sequencing clone quantification. TCRdb reprocessed the PCR reads with MiXCR, giving one entry per CDR3 protein. The table lists hundreds of thousands of distinct CDR3 sequences, 24% of them singletons. Sequences were obtained from naive CD8+ T cells from blood, with Jurkat cell RNA spiked in. Specified subset: FACS-sorted CD8+CD4-CCR7+CD45RA+ naive T cells. These TCRs come from a human donor in good health. Some libraries in this study had Jurkat cell RNA spiked in.

This clonotype has ten or more counts. The chain joins TRBV6-5 to TRBJ1-1; D is undetermined. V was clipped by 0 bases and J by 4 bases, with 6 bases between them. CDR1 and CDR2 from the germline V gene are MNHEY and SVGAGI. This CDR3 has 13 amino acids. The CDR3 here is CASSYSWGTEAFF. CDR3 bases: TGTGCCAGCAGTTACTCATGGGGCACTGAAGCTTTCTTT.

This clonotype appeared a few times. The V and J genes are TRBV9 and TRBJ1-5; 9 bases agree with TRBD1. The germline CDR1 and CDR2 sequences are SGDLS and YYNGEE. Losses at the gene ends were 3 bases for V and 9 bases for J; bases not matched to a gene: 7. The CDR3 sequence is 14 residues long. The CDR3 sequence is CASSATGGSRPQHF. The CDR3 DNA reads as TGTGCCAGCAGCGCGACAGGGGGTAGTCGGCCCCAGCATTTT.

This clonotype was picked up a small number of times. The CDR3 loop reads CASSPWGLAVNTDTQYF. The CDR3 region has the DNA TGTGCCAGCAGCCCTTGGGGACTAGCGGTCAACACAGATACGCAGTATTTT. V and J are TRBV5-6 and TRBJ2-3; TRBD2 matches 11 bases. This CDR3 spans 17 amino acids. Germline CDR1 and CDR2: SGHDT and YYEEEE. Trimming cost V 4 bases and J 2 bases; bases outside gene matches: 9.

This clonotype showed up many times. The CDR3 sequence: CASSYSLSGNQPQHF. The DNA for the CDR3 is TGTGCCAGCAGTTACTCCCTCTCGGGCAATCAGCCCCAGCATTTT. The chain recombines TRBV6-5 with TRBJ1-5, with D uncertain. The CDR3 length is 15 residues. Trimming pared 0 bases from V and 2 bases from J, leaving 8 bases between. The germline V gene encodes CDR1 MNHEY and CDR2 SVGAGI.

This sequence joins TRBV30 and TRBJ2-7, with 9 bases that match TRBD1. Germline loops: CDR1 GTSNPN, CDR2 SVGIG (reference sequence). Losses at the gene ends were 5 bases for V and 4 bases for J; bases not matched to a gene: 9. This CDR3 spans 14 amino acids. The CDR3 spells CAWCTGTGTYEQYF. In nucleotides, the CDR3 is TGTGCCTGGTGCACCGGGACAGGGACTTACGAGCAGTACTTC.

Regarding this clonotype: This may be a read error: a much more frequent sequence differs by one nucleotide. In DNA, the CDR3 is TGCAGCGTTATGACAGATACGAACCCCGGGGAGCTGTTTTTT. It encodes CSVMTDTNPGELFF. The genes are TRBV29-1 and TRBJ2-2; maybe TRBD1 (5 bases). Germline-derived CDR1 and CDR2 are SQVTM and ANQGSEA. The CDR3 is 14 residues long.

The gene calls are TRBV6-2 or TRBV6-3 and TRBJ2-3; 8 bases agree with TRBD2. The CDR3 spans 17 residues. Trimming took 1 base from V and 5 from J; bases not matched to a gene: 11. CDR1 and CDR2 from the germline V gene are MNHEY and SVGEGT. The CDR3 DNA reads as TGTGCCAGCAGTTACTTTATTCCGGGACTAGGAGGAGATACGCAGTATTTT. Its protein is CASSYFIPGLGGDTQYF.

This clonotype was picked up many times. The chain couples TRBV29-1 to TRBJ2-3; possible D gene TRBD2, 5 bases. This CDR3 comprises 15 residues. Germline CDR1 SQVTM, CDR2 ANQGSEA. Deletions cut 1 base from V and 0 bases from J, with 11 bases between. The CDR3 loop is CSVEVKGESTDTQYF. The CDR3 region has the DNA TGCAGCGTTGAAGTTAAGGGAGAAAGCACAGATACGCAGTATTTT.

Only a few counts were recorded for this clonotype. This rearrangement joins TRBV10-2 to TRBJ2-5; 7 bases fit TRBD2. After removal of 2 bases from V and 2 bases from J, the junction contained 5 bases not matched to a gene. This CDR3 contains 15 residues. The germline V gene encodes CDR1 WSHSY and CDR2 SAAADI. In DNA form, the CDR3 reads TGCGCCAGCAGTGAGCTAGCGGTCAGTCAAGAGACCCAGTACTTC. This encodes CASSELAVSQETQYF.

There are a few counts of this clonotype. The V and J genes are TRBV6-2 or TRBV6-3 and TRBJ2-7, with 7 bases lining up with TRBD1. V shed 0 bases and J 5 bases; nucleotides not matched to a gene: 7. The germline V gene encodes CDR1 MNHEY and CDR2 SVGEGT. CDR3 length: 15 amino acids. CDR3 sequence reads: CASSYSPTGMDEQYF. CDR3 bases: TGTGCCAGCAGTTACTCCCCGACAGGGATGGACGAGCAGTACTTC.

The chain combines TRBV11-2 with TRBJ2-3; TRBD2 matches 13 bases. V trimming: 5 bases; J trimming: 4 bases; junction bases outside the gene matches: 12. The germline CDR1 and CDR2 sequences are SGHAT and FQNNGV. The CDR3 is 18 residues long. CDR3 sequence reads: CASSPGLAGAFLSDTQYF. Here the CDR3 DNA reads TGTGCCAGCAGCCCCGGACTAGCGGGAGCCTTTTTATCAGATACGCAGTATTTT.

This clonotype was counted between two and nine times. The chain recombines TRBV13 with TRBJ1-2; TRBD1 aligns across 10 bases. Germline V lookup: CDR1 PRHDT, CDR2 FYEKMQ (reference sequence). The CDR3 consists of 13 residues. J gave up 7 bases and V 5 bases, and 4 bases lay outside the gene matches. The CDR3 DNA follows: TGTGCCAGCAGCCCCGACAGGGGGCTTGGCTACACCTTC. It translates to CASSPDRGLGYTF.

This clonotype was counted between two and nine times. V usage is TRBV6-2 or TRBV6-3 and J usage is TRBJ2-7; D may correspond to TRBD1 or TRBD2 (5 bases each). The CDR3 spans 13 residues. Deletions cut 6 bases from V and 7 bases from J, with 16 bases between. Per germline, CDR1 MNHEY and CDR2 SVGEGT. The CDR3 reads CASRPFGAWEQYF. The CDR3 DNA reads TGTGCCAGCAGGCCTTTCGGGGCTTGGGAGCAGTACTTC.

This CDR3 is CASSPGAARTEAFF. Written as DNA, the CDR3 is TGTGCCAGCAGCCCAGGGGCAGCGCGAACTGAAGCTTTCTTT. The gene calls are TRBV9 and TRBJ1-1; D might be TRBD1 (6 bases). The germline V gene has CDR1 SGDLS and CDR2 YYNGEE. The germline V and J ends were trimmed by 4 bases and 5 bases, with 15 bases remaining between them. The CDR3 is made up of 14 amino acids.

This clonotype was seen only a few times. The rearrangement uses TRBV9 and TRBJ1-1, with D hard to call. Germline lookup yields CDR1 SGDLS and CDR2 YYNGEE. Trimming took 0 bases from V and 3 from J, leaving 12 bases between them. This CDR3 comprises 15 residues. The DNA for the CDR3 is TGTGCCAGCAGCGTAGACTGGTTGTGGGACACTGAAGCTTTCTTT. It codes for CASSVDWLWDTEAFF.

The rearrangement uses TRBV5-4 and TRBJ2-7; no definite D call. Trimming left V 0 bases short and J 2 bases short, with 9 bases between. Germline CDR1 reads SGHNT; CDR2 reads YYREEE (reference sequence). This CDR3 is built from 14 residues. The CDR3 region has the DNA TGTGCCAGCAGCTTGGGGCAGTCAGCCTACGAGCAGTACTTC. Amino acid sequence: CASSLGQSAYEQYF. The complete variable domain, with remaining parts taken from reference TRBV5-4 and TRBJ2-7, reads ETGVTQSPTHLIKTRGQQVTLRCSSQSGHNTVSWYQQALGQGPQFIFQYYREEENGRGNFPPRFSGLQFPNYSSELNVNALELDDSALYLCASSLGQSAYEQYFGPGTRLTVT.

J is TRBJ1-1 and V is TRBV4-1; D perhaps matches TRBD1 (5 bases). There are 12 residues in the CDR3. Germline CDR1 MGHRA, CDR2 YSYEKL. The V gene lost 5 bases and the J gene lost 7 bases, with 11 bases spanning the gap. This CDR3 reads CASSSAGVEAFF. Written as DNA, the CDR3 is TGCGCCAGCAGCTCTGCGGGGGTTGAAGCTTTCTTT.

This clonotype was seen more than once but under ten times. The chain is built from TRBV9 and TRBJ1-5, with D tentatively TRBD1 (5 bases). Germline CDR1 is SGDLS and CDR2 is YYNGEE. The V end lost 2 bases, the J end lost 4 bases, and 10 bases lay between the germline ends. This CDR3 region has 14 residues. This CDR3 is CASSVGWGNQPQHF. Written as DNA, the CDR3 is TGTGCCAGCAGCGTTGGGTGGGGGAATCAGCCCCAGCATTTT.

Worth noting for this clonotype: With a much larger clone just one base away, this may be a read error. V gene TRBV6-7 combines with J gene TRBJ2-3, with unresolved D. TRBV6-7 is an ORF; its function is uncertain. This CDR3 comprises 12 residues. The V end lost 6 bases, the J end lost 10 bases, and 14 bases lay between the germline ends. This CDR3 reads CASSYSRVAQYF. For the CDR3, the DNA is TGTGCCAGCAGCTATAGCAGAGTGGCGCAGTATTTT.

On this clonotype itself: One junction end disagrees with the germline gene, perhaps due to a read error. This sequence joins TRBV27 and TRBJ1-1; D perhaps matches TRBD1 (6 bases). The germline V gene encodes CDR1 MNHEY and CDR2 SMNVEV (reference sequence). This CDR3 spans 18 amino acids. This CDR3 reads CTSSLSENRVGMNTEAFF. The CDR3 nucleotides are TGTACCAGCAGTTTATCGGAGAACAGGGTCGGCATGAACACTGAAGCTTTCTTT.

V usage is TRBV28 and J usage is TRBJ2-1; TRBD1 is a possible D gene (6 bases). The germline V gene has CDR1 MDHEN and CDR2 SYDVKM. The V end lost 4 bases, the J end lost 5 bases, and 18 bases lay between the germline ends. The CDR3 sequence is 16 residues long. CDR3 region: CASSSRTVLEDNEQFF. The CDR3 nucleotides read TGTGCCAGCAGTTCTCGGACAGTTTTGGAGGACAATGAGCAGTTCTTC.

Comment on this clonotype: This sequence may be a read error, since a much larger clone differs from it by one base. This rearrangement joins TRBV29-1 to TRBJ2-3; D unclear. CDR1 SQVTM and CDR2 ANQGSEA come from the germline V gene. CDR3 length equals 15 residues. The CDR3 region has the DNA TGCAGCGCTGAAGGTCTGGCAGTAGGCACAGATACGCAGTATTTT. Protein sequence: CSAEGLAVGTDTQYF.

This clonotype was observed at least ten times. The chain couples TRBV4-2 to TRBJ1-6; tentative D call: TRBD1 (6 bases). CDR1 and CDR2 from the germline V gene are LGHNA and YNFKEQ. There are 18 residues in the CDR3. Between the trimmed V and J ends, which lost 0 bases and 7 bases, there was a span of 19 bases. Here the CDR3 reads CASSQDPTGTTANSPLHF. Here the CDR3 DNA reads TGTGCCAGCAGCCAAGATCCAACAGGGACGACGGCGAATTCACCCCTCCACTTT.

The chain uses TRBV12-3 or TRBV12-4 and TRBJ2-3; 8 bases map to TRBD1. This CDR3 contains 15 residues. V shed 4 bases and J 2 bases; nucleotides not matched to a gene: 5. The CDR3 loop reads CASSSLDRDTDTQYF. CDR3 bases: TGTGCCAGCAGTTCACTGGACAGGGACACAGATACGCAGTATTTT.

This clonotype was picked up many times. The rearrangement uses TRBV7-9 and TRBJ2-1; perhaps TRBD2 as D (5 bases). The CDR3 loop spans 11 amino acids. Germline lookup yields CDR1 SEHNR and CDR2 FQNEAQ (reference sequence). The V end was cut by 8 bases, the J end by 9 bases, with 11 bases between. The CDR3 DNA is TGTGCCAGCGAAGAGGGCCCTGAGCAGTTCTTC. Translating it yields CASEEGPEQFF. Full variable domain (missing parts from reference TRBV7-9 and TRBJ2-1): DTGVSQNPRHKITKRGQNVTFRCDPISEHNRLYWYRQTLGQGPEFLTYFQNEAQLEKSRLLSDRFSAERPKGSFSTLEIQRTEQGDSAMYLCASEEGPEQFFGPGTRLTVL.

The rearrangement links TRBV7-9 to TRBJ2-3, with TRBD2 identical over 8 bases. The CDR3 is made up of 15 amino acids. J lost 5 bases, V lost 5 bases, and 9 bases had no gene match. Germline V gene sequence: CDR1 SEHNR, CDR2 FQNEAQ (reference sequence). The CDR3 nucleotides read TGTGCCAGCAGCCCGAGCGGGAGCGCACAAGATACGCAGTATTTT. It specifies CASSPSGSAQDTQYF.

This clonotype was seen a handful of times. The chain links TRBV29-1 to TRBJ2-1; possible D gene TRBD2, 5 bases. This CDR3 is built from 12 residues. V shed 6 bases and J shed 6 bases, with 12 bases lying between them. Germline CDR1 SQVTM, CDR2 ANQGSEA. This CDR3 reads CSVAGVGNEQFF. CDR3 nucleotide sequence: TGCAGCGTGGCCGGGGTTGGCAATGAGCAGTTCTTC.

This clonotype was picked up many times. V usage is TRBV5-1 and J usage is TRBJ1-1; 8 nucleotides align to TRBD1. Germline loops: CDR1 SGHRS, CDR2 YFSETQ. The CDR3 runs 14 residues. With V trimmed by 4 bases and J by 5 bases, 7 bases remained unmatched. In DNA form, the CDR3 reads TGCGCCAGCAGCCCAGGACAGGGCGAGACTGAAGCTTTCTTT. Encoded protein: CASSPGQGETEAFF.

This clonotype was recorded many times. The chain employs TRBV11-1 and TRBJ2-3; D may be TRBD1 or TRBD2 (6 bases each). The germline V gene encodes CDR1 SGHAT and CDR2 FQDESV (reference sequence). The CDR3 contains 19 residues. V was cut by 8 bases and J by 0 bases, with 27 bases left in between. The CDR3 coding sequence is TGTGCCAGCCGGAGGGGGTTCGCGGACGACTACACTAGCACAGATACGCAGTATTTT. It encodes CASRRGFADDYTSTDTQYF.

V usage is TRBV30 and J usage is TRBJ2-7, with 10 nucleotides matching TRBD2. CDR3 length: 12 amino acids. V gave up 2 bases and J gave up 7 bases; unmatched junction bases: 2. Germline lookup yields CDR1 GTSNPN and CDR2 SVGIG (reference sequence). In nucleotides, the CDR3 is TGTGCCTGGAGTAGCGGGAGGGTTGAGCAGTACTTC. This encodes CAWSSGRVEQYF.

The chain combines TRBV6-6 with TRBJ2-3; TRBD2 agrees at 7 bases. The CDR3 has 17 amino acids. CDR1 is MNHNY, CDR2 SVGAGI, per germline (reference sequence). With 2 bases clipped from V and 1 base from J, the junction kept 9 bases outside the gene matches. This CDR3 reads CASSYVLAGVGTDTQYF. Here the CDR3 DNA reads TGTGCCAGCAGTTACGTCTTGGCGGGAGTAGGCACAGATACGCAGTATTTT.

This clonotype was seen only a few times. The chain recombines TRBV19 with TRBJ2-4; 8 bases align to TRBD1. V dropped 5 bases and J dropped 7; count of bases not matched to a gene: 10. Germline V gives CDR1 LNHDA, CDR2 SQIVND (reference sequence). This CDR3 region has 15 residues. CDR3 region: CASSPGSRGLNIQYF. DNA for the CDR3: TGTGCCAGTAGTCCGGGATCCAGGGGGCTGAACATTCAGTACTTC.